This T cell receptor beta chain originates from a study of glioma-infiltrating T cells. The germline V gene encodes CDR1 KGHSH and CDR2 LQKENI. This CDR3 has 15 residues. V shed 1 base and J shed 3 bases, with 10 bases lying between them. In its sample, this clonotype was seen many times. The iRepertoire nested amplicon-rescue multiplex PCR amplified TCR alpha and beta CDR3s from RNA. TCRdb re-analysed the multiplex PCR reads in MiXCR, keeping a single row per CDR3 protein. The table records 84,000 or so distinct CDR3 sequences, 20% to 25% of them present only once. Sequenced: glioma tissue, nonneoplastic brain tissue, or PBMCs (not recorded which). The TCR was taken from a human donor with low-grade glioma or glioblastoma, undergoing nonglioma brain surgery, or in good health (not recorded which). The gene calls are TRBV18 and TRBJ2-1; D remains ambiguous. CDR3 sequence: CASSPLQESYNEQFF. The CDR3 DNA follows: TGTGCCAGCTCACCACTGCAGGAAAGCTACAATGAGCAGTTCTTC.